What follows are 30 T cell receptor beta chains derived from one specimen sequenced in a study of T-cell reconstitution after alpha-beta-depleted transplantation in children. Preparation of the TCRbeta library used unique molecular identifiers. TCRdb reprocessed the PCR reads via MiXCR and lists one record per CDR3 protein. In the table there are a few hundred thousand distinct CDR3 sequences, about an eighth of which are singletons. This specimen consisted of PBMCs from the stem cell graft donor, obtained from the stem cell graft. These receptors were collected from a human donor who donated a stem cell graft to a child with combined immunodeficiency.

V gene TRBV6-5 combines with J gene TRBJ2-6; no clear D gene. The CDR3 has 18 amino acids. V was shortened by 2 bases and J by 0 bases, with 14 bases between the two germline ends. The germline CDR1 and CDR2 sequences are MNHEY and SVGAGI. CDR3 protein: CASSYSGLFSSGANVLTF. The CDR3 DNA reads as TGTGCCAGCAGTTACAGTGGGCTGTTTAGCTCTGGGGCCAACGTCCTGACTTTC.

This clonotype came up many times. This chain connects TRBV12-3 or TRBV12-4 to TRBJ2-5; TRBD2 might be the D (5 bases). The V end was cut by 6 bases, the J end by 5 bases, with 10 bases between. The length of the CDR3 is 12 residues. CDR3 loop: CASSTTRETQYF. The CDR3 DNA reads TGTGCCAGCAGCACTACTAGGGAGACCCAGTACTTC.

This clonotype has more than one count but fewer than ten. The chain uses TRBV12-3 or TRBV12-4 and TRBJ2-1; D call uncertain. The CDR3 is made up of 11 amino acids. The V gene lost 6 bases and the J gene lost 10 bases, with 10 bases spanning the gap. CDR3 nucleotides: TGTGCCAGCAGCATTAACTCCGAGCAGTTCTTC. Protein: CASSINSEQFF.

This clonotype has ten or more counts. The CDR3: CATESGASNQPQHF. CDR3 nucleotide sequence: TGTGCCACCGAATCCGGGGCCTCTAATCAGCCCCAGCATTTT. The V gene is TRBV10-3, the J gene TRBJ1-5, with TRBD1 as a possible D gene (5 bases). V lost 10 bases and J 4 bases, leaving 17 bases between the germline ends. Germline V gene data show CDR1 as ENHRY and CDR2 as SYGVKD. The CDR3 loop spans 14 amino acids.

The V gene is TRBV15, the J gene TRBJ2-5; D gene ambiguous. This CDR3 region has 12 residues. Between the trimmed V and J ends, which lost 0 bases and 5 bases, there was a span of 4 bases. Germline CDR1 and CDR2: LNHNV and YYDKDF (reference sequence). The CDR3 loop reads CATSREVETQYF. The CDR3 DNA sequence: TGTGCCACCAGCAGAGAAGTTGAGACCCAGTACTTC.

This clonotype showed up just a few times. The chain couples TRBV28 to TRBJ2-7; 9 nucleotides match TRBD1. The germline CDR1 and CDR2 sequences are MDHEN and SYDVKM. The V segment lost 5 bases and the J segment 3 bases; nucleotides outside the gene matches: 5. The CDR3 spans 14 residues. CDR3 DNA: TGTGCCAGCAGTCCCCGACAGGGGGTCTACGAGCAGTACTTC. Translating gives CASSPRQGVYEQYF. The full variable domain, completed using reference TRBV28 and TRBJ2-7, is DVKVTQSSRYLVKRTGEKVFLECVQDMDHENMFWYRQDPGLGLRLIYFSYDVKMKEKGDIPEGYSVSREKKERFSLILESASTNQTSMYLCASSPRQGVYEQYFGPGTRLTVT.

This clonotype showed up just a few times. This sequence joins TRBV15 and TRBJ2-2, with D perhaps matching TRBD2 (5 bases). This CDR3 comprises 15 residues. V lost 0 bases and J 5 bases, leaving 10 bases between the germline ends. Germline V lookup: CDR1 LNHNV, CDR2 YYDKDF (reference sequence). CDR3: CATSREGGYTGELFF. CDR3 coding DNA: TGTGCCACCAGCAGAGAGGGCGGGTATACCGGGGAGCTGTTTTTT. Complete variable domain (other parts from reference TRBV15 and TRBJ2-2): DAMVIQNPRYQVTQFGKPVTLSCSQTLNHNVMYWYQQKSSQAPKLLFHYYDKDFNNEADTPDNFQSRRPNTSFCFLDIRSPGLGDTAMYLCATSREGGYTGELFFGEGSRLTVL.

This clonotype turned up a few times. The gene calls are TRBV7-2 and TRBJ2-1; 11 bases match TRBD2. Trimming at V came to 0 bases and at J to 3 bases, leaving 13 bases not matched to a gene. The CDR3 is made up of 20 amino acids. From germline, CDR1 is SGHTA and CDR2 FQGNSA. DNA for the CDR3: TGTGCCAGCAGCTTAGCGCGAAAGAGACTAGCGGGGTATAGCTACAATGAGCAGTTCTTC. It yields the protein CASSLARKRLAGYSYNEQFF. Full variable domain (outside the CDR3, taken from reference TRBV7-2 and TRBJ2-1): GAGVSQSPSNKVTEKGKDVELRCDPISGHTALYWYRQSLGQGLEFLIYFQGNSAPDKSGLPSDRFSAERTGGSVSTLTIQRTQQEDSAVYLCASSLARKRLAGYSYNEQFFGPGTRLTVL.

This clonotype was seen repeatedly, ten times or more. The chain couples TRBV20-1 to TRBJ2-2, with 7 bases identical to TRBD2. Trimming removed 4 bases from V and 0 bases from J; junction bases left unmatched: 5. Germline CDR1 DFQATT, CDR2 SNEGSKA (reference sequence). This CDR3 has 15 residues. The DNA for the CDR3 is TGCAGTGCTAACCAGCGGGGTCCGAACACCGGGGAGCTGTTTTTT. Translated: CSANQRGPNTGELFF.

This clonotype was observed many times. J is TRBJ2-3 and V is TRBV20-1; TRBD2 agrees at 10 bases. CDR1 DFQATT and CDR2 SNEGSKA come from the germline V gene (reference sequence). Trimming cost V 5 bases and J 1 base; bases outside gene matches: 3. The CDR3 is 14 residues long. CDR3 amino acids: CSALGTSGTDTQYF. CDR3 nucleotides: TGCAGTGCTCTCGGGACTAGCGGCACAGATACGCAGTATTTT.

This clonotype turned up a few times. The rearrangement joins TRBV10-3 to TRBJ2-5, with unresolved D. Looked up from germline, CDR1 is ENHRY and CDR2 is SYGVKD. CDR3 length equals 10 residues. Trimming removed 8 bases from V and 5 bases from J, with 6 bases in between. The CDR3 DNA sequence: TGTGCCATCGGAAAGGAGACCCAGTACTTC. Translated, it gives CAIGKETQYF.

Note on this clonotype: With a much larger clone just one base away, this may be a read error. This chain joins TRBV7-9 and TRBJ2-7, with TRBD1 identical over 9 bases. J gave up 2 bases and V 3 bases, and 2 bases lay outside the gene matches. CDR1 is SEHNR and CDR2 is FQNEAQ in the germline V gene (reference sequence). The CDR3 contains 14 residues. CDR3 in DNA: TGTGCCAGCAGCTTTGACAGGGGGGCCTACGAGCAGTACTTC. Translated, it gives CASSFDRGAYEQYF.

In its sample, this clonotype was seen a few times. The chain recombines TRBV30 with TRBJ2-7; D gene unclear. V shed 5 bases and J shed 2 bases, with 19 bases lying between them. Per the germline V gene, CDR1 is GTSNPN and CDR2 is SVGIG (reference sequence). The CDR3 loop spans 15 amino acids. The CDR3 sequence: CAWGPADSTAYEQYF. The CDR3 bases are TGTGCCTGGGGGCCAGCTGACTCGACTGCCTACGAGCAGTACTTC. The full variable domain, in which reference TRBV30 and TRBJ2-7 provide the parts outside the CDR3, is SQTIHQWPATLVQPVGSPLSLECTVEGTSNPNLYWYRQAAGRGLQLLFYSVGIGQISSEVPQNLSASRPQDRQFILSSKKLLLSDSGFYLCAWGPADSTAYEQYFGPGTRLTVT.

The chain recombines TRBV5-1 with TRBJ2-3, with 7 bases aligning to TRBD1. Germline trimming cut 4 bases from V and 2 bases from J; bases unmatched to any gene: 4. Germline V lookup: CDR1 SGHRS, CDR2 YFSETQ. CDR3 length: 14 amino acids. Here the CDR3 reads CASSQGDSTDTQYF. CDR3 DNA sequence: TGCGCCAGCAGCCAGGGGGATTCCACAGATACGCAGTATTTT.

This clonotype was recorded a few times. The chain employs TRBV25-1 and TRBJ2-7; 9 nucleotides agree with TRBD1. The germline gives CDR1 MGHDK, CDR2 SYGVNS. The CDR3 is 14 amino acids. Trimming cost V 6 bases and J 3 bases; bases outside gene matches: 6. The CDR3 spells CASRGQGYVYEQYF. CDR3 in DNA: TGTGCCAGCAGGGGACAGGGTTATGTCTACGAGCAGTACTTC.

This clonotype was detected only a few times. The chain combines TRBV12-3 or TRBV12-4 with TRBJ2-1; D possibly corresponds to TRBD2 (5 bases). The V end was cut by 4 bases, the J end by 10 bases, with 8 bases between. The length of the CDR3 is 11 residues. CDR3 bases: TGTGCCAGCAGTTCCGAGCGGGAGCAGTTCTTC. As protein: CASSSEREQFF.

This clonotype was seen many times. This chain uses TRBV5-1 with TRBJ2-1; D may be TRBD2 (7 bases). This CDR3 spans 17 amino acids. Germline CDR1 and CDR2: SGHRS and YFSETQ. The ends were cut back, 0 bases at V and 2 bases at J, with 15 bases in the middle. The CDR3 coding sequence is TGCGCCAGCAGCTTGGTCCTAGGGGGGGATGCCTACAATGAGCAGTTCTTC. This gives the protein CASSLVLGGDAYNEQFF.

This clonotype was recorded at least ten times. The rearrangement joins TRBV12-3 or TRBV12-4 to TRBJ1-1; unclear D gene. This CDR3 contains 14 residues. Trimming shortened V by 8 bases and J by 0 bases, and 13 bases separated the two germline ends. This chain's CDR3 is CASGLGNLNTEAFF. The CDR3 DNA reads TGTGCCAGCGGCCTCGGGAATTTGAACACTGAAGCTTTCTTT.

Comment on this clonotype: A clone one base away is much larger, so this may be a read error. The J gene is TRBJ2-7, the V gene TRBV29-1; D gene ambiguous. CDR3 length equals 14 residues. Germline CDR1 and CDR2: SQVTM and ANQGSEA. This CDR3 is CSVGGKVTTYEEYF. The CDR3 bases are TGCAGCGTTGGAGGCAAGGTCACCACCTACGAGGAGTACTTC.

This clonotype was observed a few times. The CDR3 loop is CASTKNRETLSGANVLTF. The CDR3 region has the DNA TGTGCCAGCACCAAAAACCGGGAAACCCTCTCTGGGGCCAACGTCCTGACTTTC. The gene calls are TRBV12-3 or TRBV12-4 and TRBJ2-6; D is perhaps TRBD2 (5 bases). The CDR3 has 18 amino acids. V lost 7 bases, J lost 0 bases, and 19 bases lay in between.

This clonotype was counted at least ten times. V is TRBV20-1 and J is TRBJ1-2; no definite D call. This CDR3 has 13 amino acids. Deletions cut 3 bases from V and 4 bases from J, with 12 bases between. Germline CDR1 DFQATT, CDR2 SNEGSKA (reference sequence). CDR3 nucleotides: TGCAGTGCTAGCCCCGAGAATAGCTATGGCTACACCTTC. It is translated as CSASPENSYGYTF.

The chain uses TRBV20-1 and TRBJ2-1, with TRBD1 as a possible D gene (6 bases). Germline CDR1 is DFQATT and CDR2 is SNEGSKA (reference sequence). With 3 bases removed from V and 5 bases from J, the gap between germline ends came to 11 bases. The CDR3 contains 13 residues. CDR3: CSARGHLNNEQFF. In DNA form, the CDR3 reads TGCAGTGCTAGGGGACACTTAAACAATGAGCAGTTCTTC.

This clonotype was observed a handful of times. The rearrangement links TRBV7-2 to TRBJ2-3; the D gene is possibly TRBD2 (7 bases). The germline V gene encodes CDR1 SGHTA and CDR2 FQGNSA. Trimming cost V 0 bases and J 2 bases, with 12 bases left between them. The CDR3 totals 16 residues. CDR3 sequence reads: CASSLALAGATDTQYF. The CDR3 DNA reads as TGTGCCAGCAGCTTAGCGTTGGCGGGGGCCACAGATACGCAGTATTTT. Variable domain in full (rest from reference TRBV7-2 and TRBJ2-3): GAGVSQSPSNKVTEKGKDVELRCDPISGHTALYWYRQSLGQGLEFLIYFQGNSAPDKSGLPSDRFSAERTGGSVSTLTIQRTQQEDSAVYLCASSLALAGATDTQYFGPGTRLTVL.

This clonotype was counted between two and nine times. The rearrangement uses TRBV18 and TRBJ1-2; TRBD1 matches at 12 bases. This CDR3 region has 19 residues. Germline values: CDR1 KGHSH, CDR2 LQKENI. With 3 bases clipped from V and 0 bases from J, the junction kept 11 bases outside the gene matches. CDR3 region: CASSPFPGQGARANYGYTF. The CDR3 nucleotides are TGTGCCAGCTCACCTTTCCCGGGACAGGGGGCGCGAGCTAACTATGGCTACACCTTC.

The V gene is TRBV18, the J gene TRBJ2-1; the match to TRBD1 covers 7 bases. The CDR3 loop spans 16 amino acids. V lost 2 bases and J lost 7; bases outside the gene matches: 11. Germline CDR1 reads KGHSH; CDR2 reads LQKENI. The CDR3 region is CASSPVSRGPRNEQFF. The CDR3 bases are TGTGCCAGCTCACCAGTTTCGAGGGGGCCTCGGAATGAGCAGTTCTTC. Using reference TRBV18 and TRBJ2-1 for the parts outside the CDR3, the full variable domain is NAGVMQNPRHLVRRRGQEARLRCSPMKGHSHVYWYRQLPEEGLKFMVYLQKENIIDESGMPKERFSAEFPKEGPSILRIQQVVRGDSAAYFCASSPVSRGPRNEQFFGPGTRLTVL.

This clonotype was observed a handful of times. V gene TRBV7-2 combines with J gene TRBJ1-1, with a possible D match to TRBD1 (6 bases). The CDR3 length is 15 residues. Trimming stripped 5 bases from V and 0 bases from J, with 13 bases between. Germline CDR1 and CDR2: SGHTA and FQGNSA. The CDR3, as DNA: TGTGCCAGCAGCCTCCAGGGGCTGGTGAACACTGAAGCTTTCTTT. This sequence encodes CASSLQGLVNTEAFF.

This clonotype has more than one count but fewer than ten. The J gene is TRBJ2-1, the V gene TRBV30, with 11 bases that match TRBD2. The germline CDR1 and CDR2 sequences are GTSNPN and SVGIG (reference sequence). The CDR3 spans 14 residues. After removal of 3 bases from V and 3 bases from J, the junction contained 1 base not matched to a gene. The CDR3 region is CAWRLAGDYNEQFF. The DNA for the CDR3 is TGTGCCTGGAGACTAGCGGGGGACTACAATGAGCAGTTCTTC.

This clonotype occurred many times. The V call is TRBV4-3, the J call TRBJ2-7, with D maybe TRBD1 (5 bases). This CDR3 comprises 13 residues. V was trimmed by 1 base and J by 5 bases, leaving 9 bases between them. Germline assignment: CDR1 LGHNA and CDR2 YSLEER. CDR3 protein: CASSQGVGDEQYF. The CDR3 bases are TGCGCCAGCAGCCAAGGGGTAGGGGACGAGCAGTACTTC.

The chain recombines TRBV6-2 or TRBV6-3 with TRBJ1-5; the D gene is possibly TRBD1 (5 bases). V was pared by 1 base and J by 2 bases, with 15 bases between. Germline V gene lookup returns CDR1 MNHEY and CDR2 SVGEGT. This CDR3 region has 17 residues. CDR3 in DNA: TGTGCCAGCAGTTACTGGGGACGCGGAGGAGGCAATCAGCCCCAGCATTTT. This translates into CASSYWGRGGGNQPQHF.

Ten or more counts support this clonotype. The CDR3 loop is CASGEGYTEAFF. The DNA of the CDR3 is TGTGCCAGCGGGGAGGGCTACACTGAAGCTTTCTTT. The chain combines TRBV12-3 or TRBV12-4 with TRBJ1-1; D is undetermined. The CDR3 sequence is 12 residues long. V was pared by 8 bases and J by 3 bases, with 10 bases between.